This entry concerns a single T cell receptor (beta chain). Its antigen is unidentified. TCRdb used MiXCR to reprocess the 5' RACE reads, holding one entry per CDR3 protein. The sample shows about 150,000 distinct CDR3 sequences, roughly 44% of them seen only once. The data belong to a study of CD8 T cells in ankylosing spondylitis. Study-level results: In peripheral blood, disease-linked CD8+ clones occurred at relatively low frequencies. A motif of 8 or 9 highly homologous TCR beta variants was seen as apparently characteristic of ankylosing spondylitis blood.

The CDR3 has 19 residues. The ends were cut back, 0 bases at V and 0 bases at J, with 23 bases in the middle. From germline, CDR1 is DFQATT and CDR2 SNEGSKA (reference sequence). This sequence was found in a male donor with ankylosing spondylitis. Material: synovial fluid, either unsorted or a sorted T cell fraction (not recorded which). V gene TRBV20-1 combines with J gene TRBJ1-1; a possible D gene is TRBD1 (5 bases). CDR3 residues: CSARDTLGGKIGLNTEAFF. CDR3 sequence (DNA): TGCAGTGCTAGAGATACACTCGGGGGGAAGATCGGGCTGAACACTGAAGCTTTCTTT.